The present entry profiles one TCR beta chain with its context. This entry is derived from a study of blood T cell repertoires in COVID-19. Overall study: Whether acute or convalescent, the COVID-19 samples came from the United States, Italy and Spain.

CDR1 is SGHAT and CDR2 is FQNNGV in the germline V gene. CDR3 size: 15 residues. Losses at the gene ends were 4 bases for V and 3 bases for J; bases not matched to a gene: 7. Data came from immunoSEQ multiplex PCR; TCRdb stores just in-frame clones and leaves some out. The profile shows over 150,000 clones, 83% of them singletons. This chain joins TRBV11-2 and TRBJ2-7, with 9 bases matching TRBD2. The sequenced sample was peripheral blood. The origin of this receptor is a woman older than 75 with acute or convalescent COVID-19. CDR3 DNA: TGTGCCAGCAGCTCTATGTTTAGCGGGAGCTACGAGCAGTACTTC. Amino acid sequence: CASSSMFSGSYEQYF.